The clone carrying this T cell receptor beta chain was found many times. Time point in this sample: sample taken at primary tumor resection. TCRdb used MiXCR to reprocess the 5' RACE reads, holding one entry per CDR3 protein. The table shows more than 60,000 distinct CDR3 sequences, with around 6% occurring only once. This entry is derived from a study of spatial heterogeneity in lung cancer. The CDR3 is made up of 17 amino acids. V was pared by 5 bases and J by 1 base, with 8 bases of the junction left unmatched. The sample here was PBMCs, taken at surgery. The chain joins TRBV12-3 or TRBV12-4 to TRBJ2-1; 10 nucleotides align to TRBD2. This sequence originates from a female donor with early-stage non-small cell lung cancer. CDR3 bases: TGTGCCAGCAGTGGAATACTAGCGGGGTCTTCCTACAATGAGCAGTTCTTC. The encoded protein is CASSGILAGSSYNEQFF.